Listed below are T cell receptor beta chains from one sample, sequenced in a study of regulatory T cells in long-lasting Graves disease. TCRdb re-called the multiplex PCR reads with MiXCR, one entry per CDR3 protein. The table lists roughly 500,000 distinct CDR3 sequences, around an eighth of them singletons. These data were also filed under a second study, of T cells in Graves' hyperthyroidism and ophthalmopathy.

Sequencing used peripheral blood mononuclear cells (PBMCs), obtained at new diagnosis, from a patient treated with antithyroid drugs. These receptor sequences come from a man aged 30-40 years with Graves disease. Both conserved end residues are trimmed from each CDR3. D genes are given only for firm matches.

V gene: TRBV7-8; J gene: TRBJ1-1; D gene: .; CDR3 protein: ASSYGQMNTEAF
V gene: TRBV10-3; J gene: TRBJ2-3; D gene: TRBD1; CDR3 protein: AIRSRDRGSDTQY
V gene: TRBV27; J gene: TRBJ1-1; D gene: TRBD1; CDR3 protein: ASSSGTGGSWTEAF
V gene: TRBV10-1; J gene: TRBJ2-7; D gene: .; CDR3 protein: ASSDPDSPSYEQY
V gene: TRBV27; J gene: TRBJ1-1; D gene: .; CDR3 protein: ASSLLGGDGTEAF
V gene: TRBV7-2; J gene: TRBJ2-1; D gene: TRBD2; CDR3 protein: ASSPGGGGNFDEQF
V gene: TRBV7-2; J gene: TRBJ2-7; D gene: TRBD2; CDR3 protein: ASSTTTSGSYEQY
V gene: TRBV3-1; J gene: TRBJ2-1; D gene: .; CDR3 protein: ASTPFGWGGSSYNEQF
V gene: TRBV20-1; J gene: TRBJ2-2; D gene: .; CDR3 protein: SATKDGRNTGELF
V gene: TRBV5-1; J gene: TRBJ2-7; D gene: .; CDR3 protein: ASSLYSYEQY
V gene: TRBV10-3; J gene: TRBJ2-3; D gene: TRBD2; CDR3 protein: AISESTSGTDTQY
V gene: TRBV6-4; J gene: TRBJ2-3; D gene: .; CDR3 protein: ASSDSRGRKDTQY
V gene: TRBV10-1; J gene: TRBJ2-7; D gene: TRBD2; CDR3 protein: ASSDEAGVRRQY
V gene: TRBV6-9; J gene: TRBJ1-5; D gene: .; CDR3 protein: ASSYSGGGNQPQH